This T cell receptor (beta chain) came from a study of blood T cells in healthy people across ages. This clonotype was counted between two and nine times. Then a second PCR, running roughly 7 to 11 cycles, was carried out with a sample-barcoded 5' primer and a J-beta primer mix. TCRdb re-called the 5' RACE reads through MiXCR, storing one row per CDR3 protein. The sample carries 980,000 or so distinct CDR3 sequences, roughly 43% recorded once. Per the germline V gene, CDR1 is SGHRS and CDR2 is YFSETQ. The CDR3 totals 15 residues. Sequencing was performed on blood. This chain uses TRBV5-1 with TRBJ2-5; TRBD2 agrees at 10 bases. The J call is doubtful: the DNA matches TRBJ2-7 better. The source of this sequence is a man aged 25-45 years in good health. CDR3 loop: CASSLGSGGFHEQYF. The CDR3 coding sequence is TGCGCCAGCAGCTTGGGTAGCGGGGGGTTCCACGAGCAGTACTTC.